Following are 24 T cell receptor beta chains from one sample sequenced in a study of blood T cell repertoires in COVID-19. The method was immunoSEQ multiplex PCR; TCRdb's version includes in-frame clones alone and lacks a portion of them. The profile shows 400,000 to 450,000 clones, about nine tenths of them singletons. Sequencing input: PBMCs or T cells enriched from blood (not recorded which). Receptors were obtained from a man aged 18 to 30 who had recovered from COVID-19.

The chain joins TRBV5-1 to TRBJ2-2; 11 nucleotides agree with TRBD2. The CDR3 extends over 15 amino acids. Germline CDR1 SGHRS, CDR2 YFSETQ. J gave up 6 bases and V 4 bases, and 5 bases lay outside the gene matches. The CDR3: CASSRGLAVSGELFF. The CDR3 DNA follows: TGCGCCAGCAGCAGGGGACTAGCGGTCTCCGGGGAGCTGTTTTTT. Full variable domain (outside the CDR3, taken from reference TRBV5-1 and TRBJ2-2): KAGVTQTPRYLIKTRGQQVTLSCSPISGHRSVSWYQQTPGQGLQFLFEYFSETQRNKGNFPGRFSGRQFSNSRSEMNVSTLELGDSALYLCASSRGLAVSGELFFGEGSRLTVL.

V and J are TRBV9 and TRBJ2-2, with 7 bases fitting TRBD1. The CDR3 has 14 residues. CDR1 and CDR2 from the germline V gene are SGDLS and YYNGEE. The V segment lost 7 bases and the J segment 6 bases; nucleotides outside the gene matches: 9. CDR3 sequence (DNA): TGTGCCAGCGACGAGAGGGGGCTGGCCGGGGAGCTGTTTTTT. It encodes CASDERGLAGELFF. Based on the CDR3 plus reference TRBV9 and TRBJ2-2, the full variable domain is DSGVTQTPKHLITATGQRVTLRCSPRSGDLSVYWYQQSLDQGLQFLIQYYNGEERAKGNILERFSAQQFPDLHSELNLSSLELGDSALYFCASDERGLAGELFFGEGSRLTVL.

The chain recombines TRBV6-5 with TRBJ1-3, with 7 positions matching TRBD1. In germline, CDR1 is MNHEY, CDR2 SVGAGI. The CDR3 length is 14 residues. Trimming cost V 6 bases and J 4 bases; bases outside gene matches: 6. CDR3 nucleotides: TGTGCCAGCAGGGCCGGGACAGCCGGAAACACCATATATTTT. Translating it yields CASRAGTAGNTIYF.

The chain has TRBV7-8 and TRBJ2-7; possible D gene TRBD2, 6 bases. The CDR3 has 13 residues. CDR1 is SGHVS, CDR2 FQNEAQ, per germline. Trimming removed 7 bases at V and 0 bases at J, with 10 bases between. This chain's CDR3 is CASTLGGSYEQYF. DNA for the CDR3: TGTGCCAGCACCTTGGGGGGCTCCTACGAGCAGTACTTC.

The CDR3 DNA reads as TGTGCCAGCAGCTTATTGAGCAAGAATGAAAAACTGTTTTTT. Translation: CASSLLSKNEKLFF. The J gene is TRBJ1-4, the V gene TRBV7-9; D is uncertain. V lost 2 bases to trimming and J lost 5 bases, with 9 bases between them. The CDR3 length is 14 residues. Germline V CDR1 and CDR2: SEHNR, FQNEAQ (reference sequence).

This clone has only a few counts. V and J are TRBV2 and TRBJ2-7; TRBD1 might be the D (5 bases). The V and J ends lost 3 bases and 2 bases respectively, with 8 bases between them. The germline CDR1 and CDR2 sequences are SNHLY and FYNNEI. The CDR3 runs 13 residues. DNA of the CDR3: TGTGCCAGCAGTGAGACAGCCACCTACGAGCAGTACTTC. Its protein is CASSETATYEQYF.

This clone was seen only once. In DNA form, the CDR3 reads TGTGCCAGCAGCGGACAGGGGTACGAGCAGTACTTC. It codes for CASSGQGYEQYF. The rearrangement links TRBV13 to TRBJ2-7; 9 nucleotides agree with TRBD1. The V gene's germline CDR1 is PRHDT and CDR2 FYEKMQ (reference sequence). Unmatched junction bases numbered 0, after V lost 5 bases and J lost 4 bases. CDR3 length: 12 amino acids.

The sample holds one count of this clone. The V call is TRBV7-7, the J call TRBJ1-3; D might be TRBD1 (5 bases). V was pared by 5 bases and J by 4 bases, with 18 bases between. CDR1 and CDR2 (germline): SSHAT, FNYEAQ (reference sequence). The CDR3 is 16 amino acids. The CDR3 bases are TGTGCCAGCAGCAGGGACCCTCCGGGACTGGGAAACACCATATATTTT. Protein sequence: CASSRDPPGLGNTIYF.

The CDR3 coding sequence is TGTGCCAGCAGCTCGGACGGACTTAGCAATCAGCCCCAGCATTTT. It is translated as CASSSDGLSNQPQHF. This chain uses TRBV5-8 with TRBJ1-5; D uncertain. CDR3 length: 15 amino acids. V was trimmed by 3 bases and J by 0 bases, leaving 10 bases between them. Germline CDR1 reads SGHTS; CDR2 reads YDEGEE.

This clone was detected ten times or more. The V call is TRBV5-8, the J call TRBJ1-1, with D perhaps matching TRBD1 (6 bases). V gave up 3 bases and J gave up 0 bases, with 12 bases separating them. Per the germline V gene, CDR1 is SGHTS and CDR2 is YDEGEE. The CDR3 spans 15 residues. CDR3 in amino acids: CASSSQGNMNTEAFF. The CDR3 DNA follows: TGTGCCAGCAGCTCACAGGGTAATATGAACACTGAAGCTTTCTTT.

The chain employs TRBV6-5 and TRBJ1-1; 7 bases line up with TRBD1. The CDR3 extends over 14 amino acids. The J segment lost 1 base and the V segment lost 6 bases, leaving 5 bases of the junction unmatched. Germline CDR1 is MNHEY and CDR2 is SVGAGI. Written as DNA, the CDR3 is TGTGCCAGCAGAGAGGGACAGAAGAACACTGAAGCTTTCTTT. Encoded protein: CASREGQKNTEAFF.

This rearrangement joins TRBV10-3 to TRBJ2-5; tentative D call: TRBD1 (5 bases). The CDR3 is 14 residues long. Germline V lookup: CDR1 ENHRY, CDR2 SYGVKD. The ends were cut back, 0 bases at V and 2 bases at J, with 7 bases in the middle. The CDR3 DNA follows: TGTGCCATCAGTGAGTCCAGGGTACAAGAGACCCAGTACTTC. As protein: CAISESRVQETQYF.

The rearrangement links TRBV9 to TRBJ2-3; 7 positions agree with TRBD2. J gave up 6 bases and V 0 bases, and 10 bases lay outside the gene matches. The germline V gene has CDR1 SGDLS and CDR2 YYNGEE. This CDR3 is built from 16 residues. CDR3 sequence reads: CASSVAYGGGPDTQYF. Here the CDR3 DNA reads TGTGCCAGCAGCGTAGCATACGGGGGAGGGCCGGATACGCAGTATTTT.

J is TRBJ1-1 and V is TRBV3-1 (or the pseudogene TRBV3-2); D is unclear. The V end was cut by 1 base, the J end by 3 bases, with 12 bases between. From germline, CDR1 is LGHDT and CDR2 YNNKEL (reference sequence). The CDR3 sequence is 15 residues long. Here the CDR3 DNA reads TGTGCCAGCAGCCAAGGTATAGAGGTGTACACTGAAGCTTTCTTT. Translating it yields CASSQGIEVYTEAFF.

The sample holds many counts of this clone. The CDR3 protein is CASSPWTHTQYF. The CDR3 bases are TGTGCCAGTAGTCCGTGGACACACACGCAGTATTTT. The V call is TRBV19, the J call TRBJ2-3; a weak D match, TRBD1 (5 bases). Deletions cut 5 bases from V and 9 bases from J, with 12 bases between. Per germline, CDR1 LNHDA and CDR2 SQIVND (reference sequence). The CDR3 length is 12 residues.

The chain recombines TRBV9 with TRBJ1-1, with D possibly being TRBD1 (6 bases). The V end was cut by 3 bases, the J end by 0 bases, with 12 bases between. Per germline, CDR1 SGDLS and CDR2 YYNGEE. The CDR3 covers 15 residues. Here the CDR3 reads CASSGGQPMNTEAFF. The DNA for the CDR3 is TGTGCCAGCAGCGGCGGACAGCCTATGAACACTGAAGCTTTCTTT.

The chain combines TRBV18 with TRBJ1-5; 7 bases line up with TRBD1. Germline lookup yields CDR1 KGHSH and CDR2 LQKENI. V was pared by 5 bases and J by 0 bases, with 4 bases of the junction left unmatched. The CDR3 is 15 residues long. The CDR3 region is CASSEGQISNQPQHF. The CDR3 DNA reads as TGTGCCAGCTCAGAGGGACAGATTAGCAATCAGCCCCAGCATTTT.

This chain joins TRBV18 and TRBJ1-5; D is unclear. Germline V CDR1 and CDR2: KGHSH, LQKENI. The CDR3 covers 15 residues. The V end lost 0 bases, the J end lost 1 base, and 7 bases lay between the germline ends. Written as DNA, the CDR3 is TGTGCCAGCTCACCACCTGGTCGGAGCAATCAGCCCCAGCATTTT. Protein product: CASSPPGRSNQPQHF.

This sequence joins TRBV2 and TRBJ2-3, with D unresolved. V gave up 2 bases and J gave up 0 bases, with 12 bases separating them. The CDR3 is 16 amino acids. Germline CDR1 SNHLY, CDR2 FYNNEI. For the CDR3, the DNA is TGTGCCAGCAGTGAATTGTTGAGGAGCAGCACAGATACGCAGTATTTT. Translated: CASSELLRSSTDTQYF.

This chain joins TRBV27 and TRBJ1-2; D possibly corresponds to TRBD1 (6 bases). The CDR3 is made up of 15 amino acids. Germline lookup yields CDR1 MNHEY and CDR2 SMNVEV (reference sequence). V lost 4 bases, J lost 0 bases, and 12 bases lay in between. This CDR3 reads CASSSDSKTNYGYTF. The CDR3 coding sequence is TGTGCCAGCAGTTCGGACAGCAAGACTAACTATGGCTACACCTTC.

The V call is TRBV29-1, the J call TRBJ1-2; D uncertain. This CDR3 is built from 9 residues. Trimming removed 8 bases at V and 4 bases at J, with 5 bases between. Germline values: CDR1 SQVTM, CDR2 ANQGSEA. As DNA, the CDR3 is TGCAGCTTCAGCTATGGCTACACCTTC. Amino acid sequence: CSFSYGYTF.

This chain links TRBV29-1 with TRBJ1-1; maybe TRBD1 (6 bases). The CDR3 spans 13 residues. Trimming removed 6 bases from V and 7 bases from J, with 18 bases in between. The germline V gene encodes CDR1 SQVTM and CDR2 ANQGSEA. The CDR3 nucleotides are TGCAGCGTGCGCGAGGGGGGGGCTGTTGAAGCTTTCTTT. It codes for CSVREGGAVEAFF. The full variable domain, in which reference TRBV29-1 and TRBJ1-1 provide the parts outside the CDR3, is SAVISQKPSRDICQRGTSLTIQCQVDSQVTMMFWYRQQPGQSLTLIATANQGSEATYESGFVIDKFPISRPNLTFSTLTVSNMSPEDSSIYLCSVREGGAVEAFFGQGTRLTVV.

The V call is TRBV4-1, the J call TRBJ2-3, with D possibly TRBD2 on 7 matching bases. V lost 3 bases, J lost 1 base, and 14 bases lay in between. Germline CDR1 MGHRA, CDR2 YSYEKL. The CDR3 extends over 16 amino acids. CDR3 sequence (DNA): TGCGCCAGCAGCCAGAAGGGGGGGCCCGGCACAGATACGCAGTATTTT. Translating it yields CASSQKGGPGTDTQYF.

The chain recombines TRBV30 with TRBJ1-5; no firm D call. CDR1 and CDR2 (germline): GTSNPN, SVGIG (reference sequence). The CDR3 runs 16 residues. Trimming stripped 2 bases from V and 0 bases from J, with 14 bases between. The CDR3 sequence: CAWSKPRGLSNQPQHF. Written as DNA, the CDR3 is TGTGCCTGGAGTAAACCTCGGGGTCTTAGCAATCAGCCCCAGCATTTT.